Following are 21 T cell receptor beta chains from one sample sequenced in a study of blood T cell repertoires in COVID-19. Repertoires were generated with immunoSEQ multiplex PCR, while TCRdb's copy carries only in-frame clones and drops some. The sample includes approximately 160,000 clones, under 90% seen only once; the top ten take roughly 8%. Material for sequencing was PBMCs or T cells enriched from blood (not recorded which). These receptors all stem from a woman in her fifties or sixties who had recovered from COVID-19.

V usage is TRBV9 and J usage is TRBJ1-4; 8 nucleotides agree with TRBD1. Germline-derived CDR1 and CDR2 are SGDLS and YYNGEE. The CDR3 has 15 residues. Trimming cost V 0 bases and J 5 bases; bases outside gene matches: 3. The CDR3 is CASSVGRQGNEKLFF. CDR3 DNA: TGTGCCAGCAGCGTAGGTCGACAGGGGAATGAAAAACTGTTTTTT. The whole variable domain, filled in from reference TRBV9 and TRBJ1-4, reads DSGVTQTPKHLITATGQRVTLRCSPRSGDLSVYWYQQSLDQGLQFLIQYYNGEERAKGNILERFSAQQFPDLHSELNLSSLELGDSALYFCASSVGRQGNEKLFFGSGTQLSVL.

This clone has only a few counts. The chain links TRBV18 to TRBJ2-7, with D unresolved. This CDR3 is built from 12 residues. CDR1 and CDR2 from the germline V gene are KGHSH and LQKENI. With 2 bases removed from V and 7 bases from J, the gap between germline ends came to 9 bases. CDR3 loop: CASSPSTLEQYF. The CDR3 nucleotides are TGTGCCAGCTCACCAAGTACCCTAGAGCAGTACTTC.

The chain joins TRBV7-2 to TRBJ1-5; maybe TRBD1 (5 bases). Germline V gene lookup returns CDR1 SGHTA and CDR2 FQGNSA. The CDR3 totals 14 residues. V dropped 5 bases and J dropped 7 bases, with 15 bases sitting between them. CDR3 in DNA: TGTGCCAGCAGCCCGGGAGGGGCGGCACAGCCCCAGCATTTT. Its protein is CASSPGGAAQPQHF.

The chain combines TRBV7-3 with TRBJ1-1; no clear D. This CDR3 region has 13 residues. CDR1 is SGHTA, CDR2 FQGTGA, per germline. With 5 bases removed from V and 1 base from J, the gap between germline ends came to 8 bases. CDR3 sequence (DNA): TGTGCCAGCAGCGCTAATGGGAACACTGAAGCTTTCTTT. Its translation is CASSANGNTEAFF.

V gene TRBV9 combines with J gene TRBJ2-5; TRBD2 is a possible D gene (7 bases). V shed 4 bases and J shed 2 bases, with 15 bases lying between them. The CDR3 is 15 residues long. Germline V gene lookup returns CDR1 SGDLS and CDR2 YYNGEE. As DNA, the CDR3 is TGTGCCAGCAGCCCAACTAGGGGGGGTCAAGAGACCCAGTACTTC. This gives the protein CASSPTRGGQETQYF.

The chain has TRBV6-5 and TRBJ2-3; 9 bases are shared with TRBD1. CDR3 length: 15 amino acids. The V and J ends lost 2 bases and 4 bases, in that order; junction bases with no gene match: 4. Per germline, CDR1 MNHEY and CDR2 SVGAGI. This CDR3 reads CASSYGDRVPDTQYF. CDR3 DNA sequence: TGTGCCAGCAGTTACGGGGACAGGGTGCCAGATACGCAGTATTTT.

The rearrangement uses TRBV27 and TRBJ2-3; D remains unclear. This CDR3 region has 13 residues. Germline values: CDR1 MNHEY, CDR2 SMNVEV (reference sequence). Trimming removed 0 bases at V and 3 bases at J, with 4 bases between. This chain's CDR3 is CASSLSRTDTQYF. As DNA, the CDR3 is TGTGCCAGCAGTTTATCACGGACAGATACGCAGTATTTT.

The chain carries TRBV6-5 and TRBJ1-1, with TRBD1 matching over 9 bases. The V gene's germline CDR1 is MNHEY and CDR2 SVGAGI. V shed 2 bases and J 4 bases; nucleotides not matched to a gene: 2. The CDR3 totals 14 residues. The CDR3 is CASSYQTGGTEAFF. CDR3 bases: TGTGCCAGCAGTTACCAGACAGGGGGCACTGAAGCTTTCTTT.

The chain couples TRBV29-1 to TRBJ2-1, with D uncertain. V was trimmed by 7 bases and J by 9 bases, leaving 13 bases between them. CDR1 and CDR2 (germline): SQVTM, ANQGSEA. There are 11 residues in the CDR3. The CDR3 DNA follows: TGCAGCGCCAATCTAGTGGCTGAGCAGTTCTTC. Amino acid sequence: CSANLVAEQFF.

The chain couples TRBV6-4 to TRBJ2-2; possible D gene TRBD2, 6 bases. The CDR3 length is 14 residues. Germline V gene data show CDR1 as MRHNA and CDR2 as SNTAGT. The V end lost 6 bases, the J end lost 7 bases, and 15 bases lay between the germline ends. The CDR3 DNA reads as TGTGCCAGCAGAACCAGCCCCGGGAGCGGGGAGCTGTTTTTT. It codes for CASRTSPGSGELFF.

The genes are TRBV7-2 and TRBJ1-2, with D hard to call. The V gene lost 5 bases and the J gene lost 7 bases, with 20 bases spanning the gap. Germline CDR1 reads SGHTA; CDR2 reads FQGNSA. CDR3 length: 15 residues. The CDR3 loop reads CASSPMEAARGGYTF. CDR3 nucleotide sequence: TGTGCCAGCAGCCCAATGGAGGCGGCGCGTGGTGGCTACACCTTC.

CDR3 DNA sequence: TGTGCCAGCTCACCACAGCAGGGCTTCAATCAGCCCCAGCATTTT. Amino acid sequence: CASSPQQGFNQPQHF. The V gene is TRBV18, the J gene TRBJ1-5, with D tentatively TRBD1 (5 bases). Germline CDR1 is KGHSH and CDR2 is LQKENI. CDR3 size: 15 residues. Trimming stripped 1 base from V and 3 bases from J, with 10 bases between.

The chain carries TRBV5-1 and TRBJ1-2, with unresolved D. The germline CDR1 and CDR2 sequences are SGHRS and YFSETQ. V lost 6 bases and J lost 2, with 11 bases in between. This CDR3 has 13 amino acids. CDR3 sequence (DNA): TGCGCCAGCAAGAACCCTGAGAACTATGGCTACACCTTC. Amino acids: CASKNPENYGYTF.

This chain connects TRBV7-2 to TRBJ2-7, with 11 positions matching TRBD1. The CDR3 is 16 residues long. Looked up from germline, CDR1 is SGHTA and CDR2 is FQGNSA. After removal of 10 bases from V and 2 bases from J, the junction contained 13 bases not matched to a gene. The CDR3 reads CATSRTGGGGPYEQYF. In DNA form, the CDR3 reads TGTGCCACCTCCAGGACAGGGGGCGGTGGGCCCTACGAGCAGTACTTC.

This clone was seen more than once but under ten times. The V call is TRBV11-3, the J call TRBJ1-1; D may be TRBD1 (5 bases). V dropped 1 base and J dropped 5 bases, with 14 bases sitting between them. Germline lookup yields CDR1 SGHNT and CDR2 YENEEA. CDR3 length equals 15 residues. CDR3 DNA: TGTGCCAGCAGCTTAGCTCTTGGACAAAATACTGAAGCTTTCTTT. Amino acids: CASSLALGQNTEAFF.

The CDR3 DNA is TGTGCCAGTAGTCCGAGACAGGGGGTAATCTATGGCTACACCTTC. The encoded protein is CASSPRQGVIYGYTF. The chain uses TRBV19 and TRBJ1-2; 9 bases map to TRBD1. J gave up 4 bases and V 5 bases, and 8 bases lay outside the gene matches. The CDR3 consists of 15 residues. Germline assignment: CDR1 LNHDA and CDR2 SQIVND (reference sequence). Together with reference TRBV19 and TRBJ1-2, the CDR3 gives the full variable domain: DGGITQSPKYLFRKEGQNVTLSCEQNLNHDAMYWYRQDPGQGLRLIYYSQIVNDFQKGDIAEGYSVSREKKESFPLTVTSAQKNPTAFYLCASSPRQGVIYGYTFGSGTRLTVV.

The chain combines TRBV3-1 (or the pseudogene TRBV3-2) with TRBJ1-4; possible D gene TRBD1, 5 bases. The germline CDR1 and CDR2 sequences are LGHDT and YNNKEL (reference sequence). Trimming pared 1 base from V and 5 bases from J, leaving 14 bases between. The CDR3 sequence is 16 residues long. The chain's CDR3 is CASSQVQSGINEKLFF. The CDR3 DNA is TGTGCCAGCAGCCAAGTTCAATCAGGGATAAATGAAAAACTGTTTTTT.

The V gene is TRBV27, the J gene TRBJ1-1; D not certain. CDR1 is MNHEY, CDR2 SMNVEV, per germline (reference sequence). This CDR3 is built from 16 residues. Trimming removed 6 bases from V and 4 bases from J, with 21 bases in between. The CDR3 reads CASSPVLGPIGTEAFF. CDR3 sequence (DNA): TGTGCCAGCAGCCCAGTCCTGGGCCCGATCGGCACTGAAGCTTTCTTT.

The V gene is TRBV18, the J gene TRBJ1-4; D gene uncertain. The CDR3 loop spans 15 amino acids. Germline V CDR1 and CDR2: KGHSH, LQKENI. V was shortened by 5 bases and J by 3 bases, with 13 bases between the two germline ends. The CDR3 protein is CASSSSVASNEKLFF. The DNA for the CDR3 is TGTGCCAGCTCATCCTCCGTAGCATCTAATGAAAAACTGTTTTTT.

The rearrangement links TRBV29-1 to TRBJ1-1; 8 nucleotides align to TRBD1. Germline CDR1 and CDR2: SQVTM and ANQGSEA. This CDR3 region has 13 residues. Germline trimming cut 3 bases from V and 4 bases from J; bases unmatched to any gene: 4. The CDR3 is CSVENRGSTEAFF. In nucleotides, the CDR3 is TGCAGCGTTGAGAACAGGGGGAGCACTGAAGCTTTCTTT.

The DNA of the CDR3 is TGTGCCAGTAGTAAGCAGGGGCGGAACAATGAGCAGTTCTTC. Its translation: CASSKQGRNNEQFF. The rearrangement links TRBV19 to TRBJ2-1; tentative D call: TRBD1 (6 bases). V lost 4 bases and J 5 bases, leaving 12 bases between the germline ends. The CDR3 has 14 residues. Germline loops: CDR1 LNHDA, CDR2 SQIVND (reference sequence).